This TCR beta chain emerged from a study of OX40 agonist ivuxolimab in advanced cancers. Whole-study results and caveats: It was not determined which antigens were specifically recognized by the peripheral T cells that had undergone clonal expansion. The average count of expanded clones was higher among CD8+ T cells than among CD4+.

As to this clone: The antigen is not known.

The CDR3 length is 12 residues. Per germline, CDR1 MDHEN and CDR2 SYDVKM. Trimming took 7 bases from V and 4 from J, leaving 7 bases between them. Data came from immunoSEQ multiplex PCR; TCRdb stores just in-frame clones and leaves some out. Of tens of thousands of clones listed, 88% are singletons. This receptor was identified in an adult with an advanced solid tumor such as melanoma, head and neck, liver or kidney cancer. The sequenced sample was CD4+ or CD8+ T cells sorted from blood, obtained in a trial of the OX40 agonist ivuxolimab. V usage is TRBV28 and J usage is TRBJ1-4; D unclear. The CDR3 is CASNQVNEKLFF. CDR3 coding DNA: TGTGCCAGCAACCAGGTTAATGAAAAACTGTTTTTT.